This TCR beta chain was obtained from a study of blood T cell repertoires in COVID-19. Study details: There were acute and convalescent COVID-19 samples, and they came from the United States, Italy and Spain.

Individuals aged roughly 18 to 95 years were recruited from about two dozen US areas. All recovered Cohort 3 donors got two negative PCRs, got clearance, or saw symptom resolution. Data came from immunoSEQ multiplex PCR; TCRdb stores just in-frame clones and leaves some out. The repertoire includes about 210,000 clones, over 75% of them detected once, and roughly 8.7% sits in the top ten. This receptor was taken from a man aged 35 to 55 who had recovered from COVID-19. The sample consisted of PBMCs or T cells enriched from blood (not recorded which).

This CDR3 reads CASSELTSGTQYF. In DNA form, the CDR3 reads TGCGCCAGCAGTGAGCTGACTAGCGGGACCCAGTACTTC. The chain recombines TRBV10-1 with TRBJ2-5; 9 bases map to TRBD2. The trim removed 2 bases at V and 7 bases at J, leaving 2 bases unmatched. This CDR3 region has 13 residues. Germline V gives CDR1 WNHNN, CDR2 SYGVQD (reference sequence).